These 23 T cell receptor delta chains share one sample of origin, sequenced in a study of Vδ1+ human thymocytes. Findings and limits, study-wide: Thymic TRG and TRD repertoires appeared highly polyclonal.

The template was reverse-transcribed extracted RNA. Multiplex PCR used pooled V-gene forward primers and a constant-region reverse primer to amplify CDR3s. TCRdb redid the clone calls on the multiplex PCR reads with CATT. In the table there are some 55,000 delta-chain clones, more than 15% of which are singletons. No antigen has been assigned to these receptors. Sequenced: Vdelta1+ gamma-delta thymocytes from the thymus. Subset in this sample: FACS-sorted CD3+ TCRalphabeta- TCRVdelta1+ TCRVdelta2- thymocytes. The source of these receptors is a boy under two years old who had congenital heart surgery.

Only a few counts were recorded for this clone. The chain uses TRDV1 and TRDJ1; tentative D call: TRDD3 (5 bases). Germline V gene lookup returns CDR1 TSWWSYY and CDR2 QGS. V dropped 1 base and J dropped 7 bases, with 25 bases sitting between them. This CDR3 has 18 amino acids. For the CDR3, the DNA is TGTGCTCTTGGGGAACCCCCAGCAAAGACATACGCATTGGCTAAACTCATCTTT. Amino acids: CALGEPPAKTYALAKLIF.

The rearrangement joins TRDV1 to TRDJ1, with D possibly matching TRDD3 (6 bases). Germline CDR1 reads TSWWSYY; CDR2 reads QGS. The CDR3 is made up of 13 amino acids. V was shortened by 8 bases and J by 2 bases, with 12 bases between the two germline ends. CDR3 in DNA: TGTGCTCTTCTTGGGGGCCTTACCGATAAACTCATCTTT. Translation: CALLGGLTDKLIF.

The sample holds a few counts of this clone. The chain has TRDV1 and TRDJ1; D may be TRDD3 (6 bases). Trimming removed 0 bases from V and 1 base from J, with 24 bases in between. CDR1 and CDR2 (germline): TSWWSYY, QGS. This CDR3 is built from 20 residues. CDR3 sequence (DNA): TGTGCTCTTGGGGAACTTCGTCCTGGGGACACTTTTTGGAGCACCGATAAACTCATCTTT. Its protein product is CALGELRPGDTFWSTDKLIF.

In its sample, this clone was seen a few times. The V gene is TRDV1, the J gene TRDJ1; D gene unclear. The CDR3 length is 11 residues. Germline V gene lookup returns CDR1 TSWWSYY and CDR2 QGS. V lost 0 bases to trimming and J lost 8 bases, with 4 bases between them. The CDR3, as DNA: TGTGCTCTTGGGGAACTACGAAAACTCATCTTT. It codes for CALGELRKLIF.

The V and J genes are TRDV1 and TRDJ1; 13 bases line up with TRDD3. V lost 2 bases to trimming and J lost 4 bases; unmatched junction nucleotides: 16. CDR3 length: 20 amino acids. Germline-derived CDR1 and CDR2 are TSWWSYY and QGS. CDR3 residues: CALGEFFHPYWGIRGDKLIF. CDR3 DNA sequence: TGTGCTCTTGGGGAATTTTTCCACCCGTACTGGGGGATACGGGGCGATAAACTCATCTTT.

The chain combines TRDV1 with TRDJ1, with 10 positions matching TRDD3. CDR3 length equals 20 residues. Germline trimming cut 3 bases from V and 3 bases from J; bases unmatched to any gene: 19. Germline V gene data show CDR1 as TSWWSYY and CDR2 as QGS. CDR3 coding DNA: TGTGCTCTTGGGGAGACGAAGGCCTTCCAGTACTGGGGGATTTCCGATAAACTCATCTTT. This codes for CALGETKAFQYWGISDKLIF.

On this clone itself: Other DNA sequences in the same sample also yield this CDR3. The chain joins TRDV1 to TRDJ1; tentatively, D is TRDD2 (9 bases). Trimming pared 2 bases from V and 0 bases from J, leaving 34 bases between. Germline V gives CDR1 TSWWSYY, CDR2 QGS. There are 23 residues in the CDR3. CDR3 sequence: CALGEYQGLPTTGGRMYTDKLIF. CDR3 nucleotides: TGTGCTCTTGGGGAATACCAAGGCCTTCCTACGACTGGGGGTAGGATGTACACCGATAAACTCATCTTT.

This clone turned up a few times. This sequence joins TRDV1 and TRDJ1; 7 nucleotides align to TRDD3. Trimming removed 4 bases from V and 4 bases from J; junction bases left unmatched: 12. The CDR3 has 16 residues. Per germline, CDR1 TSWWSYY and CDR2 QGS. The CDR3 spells CALGVAAGGRIDKLIF. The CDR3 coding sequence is TGTGCTCTTGGGGTAGCCGCTGGGGGGAGAATCGATAAACTCATCTTT.

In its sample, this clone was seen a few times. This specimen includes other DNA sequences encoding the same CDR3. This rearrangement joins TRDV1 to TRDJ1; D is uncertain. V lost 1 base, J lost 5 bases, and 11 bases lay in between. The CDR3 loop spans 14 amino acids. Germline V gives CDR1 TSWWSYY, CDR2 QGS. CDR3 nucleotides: TGTGCTCTTGGGGAACCGCCTAAGTTAGATAAACTCATCTTT. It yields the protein CALGEPPKLDKLIF.

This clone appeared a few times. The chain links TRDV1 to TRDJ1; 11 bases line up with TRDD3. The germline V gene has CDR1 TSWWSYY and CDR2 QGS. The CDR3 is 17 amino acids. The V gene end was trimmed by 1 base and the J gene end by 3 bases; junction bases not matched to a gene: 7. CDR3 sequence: CALGEPYWGIFADKLIF. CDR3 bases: TGTGCTCTTGGGGAACCCTACTGGGGGATATTCGCCGATAAACTCATCTTT.

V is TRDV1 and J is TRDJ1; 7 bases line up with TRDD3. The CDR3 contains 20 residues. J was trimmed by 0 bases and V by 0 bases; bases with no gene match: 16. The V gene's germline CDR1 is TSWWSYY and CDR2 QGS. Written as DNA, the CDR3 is TGTGCTCTTGGGGAACTAGATACCAACTGGGGTGACGGCGACACCGATAAACTCATCTTT. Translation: CALGELDTNWGDGDTDKLIF.

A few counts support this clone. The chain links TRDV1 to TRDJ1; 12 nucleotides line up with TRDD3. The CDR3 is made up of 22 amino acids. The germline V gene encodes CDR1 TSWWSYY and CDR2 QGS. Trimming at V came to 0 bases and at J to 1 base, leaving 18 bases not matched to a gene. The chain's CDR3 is CALGELFLRDWGIPKGTDKLIF. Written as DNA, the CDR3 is TGTGCTCTTGGGGAACTTTTCCTACGGGACTGGGGGATACCTAAAGGCACCGATAAACTCATCTTT.

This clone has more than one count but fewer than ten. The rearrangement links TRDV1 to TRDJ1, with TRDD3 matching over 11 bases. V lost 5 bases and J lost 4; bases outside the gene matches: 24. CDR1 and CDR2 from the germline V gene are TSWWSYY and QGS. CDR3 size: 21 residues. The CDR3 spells CALGPPFLRLLGDTGNDKLIF. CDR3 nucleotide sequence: TGTGCTCTTGGGCCCCCGTTCCTACGCTTGCTGGGGGATACTGGCAACGATAAACTCATCTTT.

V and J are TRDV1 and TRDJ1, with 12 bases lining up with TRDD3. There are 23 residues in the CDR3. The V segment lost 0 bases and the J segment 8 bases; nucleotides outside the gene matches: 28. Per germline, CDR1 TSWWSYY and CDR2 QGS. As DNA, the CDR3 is TGTGCTCTTGGGGAACTTCGGGGCTCCTACCCTCAGTACTGGGGGATACTAAGTGGGAAACTCATCTTT. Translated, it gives CALGELRGSYPQYWGILSGKLIF.

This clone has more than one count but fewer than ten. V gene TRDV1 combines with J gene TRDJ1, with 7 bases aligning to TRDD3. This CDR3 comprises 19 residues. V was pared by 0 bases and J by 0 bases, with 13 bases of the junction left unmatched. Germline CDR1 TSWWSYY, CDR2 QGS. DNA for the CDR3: TGTGCTCTTGGGGAACTTGCTCCTCGTTACTGGGGTCACACCGATAAACTCATCTTT. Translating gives CALGELAPRYWGHTDKLIF.

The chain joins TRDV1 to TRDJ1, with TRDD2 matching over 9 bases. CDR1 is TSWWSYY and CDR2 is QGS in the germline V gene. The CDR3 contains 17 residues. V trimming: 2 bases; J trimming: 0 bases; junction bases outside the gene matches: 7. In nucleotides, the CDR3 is TGTGCTCTTGGGGAAGGATCTCCTTCCTACAACACCGATAAACTCATCTTT. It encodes CALGEGSPSYNTDKLIF.

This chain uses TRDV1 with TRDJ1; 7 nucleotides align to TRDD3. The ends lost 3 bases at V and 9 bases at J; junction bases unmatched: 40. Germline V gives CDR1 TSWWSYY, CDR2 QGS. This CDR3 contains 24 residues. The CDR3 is CALGDPHRSFPSIFWGTPSGQLIF. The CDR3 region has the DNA TGTGCTCTTGGGGACCCCCATCGTTCTTTCCCCTCCATTTTTTGGGGGACCCCGTCGGGGCAACTCATCTTT.

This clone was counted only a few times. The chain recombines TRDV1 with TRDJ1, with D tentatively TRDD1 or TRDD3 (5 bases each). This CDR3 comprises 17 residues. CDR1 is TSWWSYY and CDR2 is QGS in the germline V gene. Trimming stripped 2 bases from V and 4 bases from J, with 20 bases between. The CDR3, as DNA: TGTGCTCTTGGGGAAATAATAGAGCGGGACTGGAACGATAAACTCATCTTT. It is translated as CALGEIIERDWNDKLIF.

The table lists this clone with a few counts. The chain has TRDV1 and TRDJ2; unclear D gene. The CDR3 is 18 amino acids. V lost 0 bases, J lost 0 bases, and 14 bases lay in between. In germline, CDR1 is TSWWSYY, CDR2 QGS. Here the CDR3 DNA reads TGTGCTCTTGGGGAACTTAACTCAGGGACCTCTTTGACAGCACAACTCTTCTTT. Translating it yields CALGELNSGTSLTAQLFF.

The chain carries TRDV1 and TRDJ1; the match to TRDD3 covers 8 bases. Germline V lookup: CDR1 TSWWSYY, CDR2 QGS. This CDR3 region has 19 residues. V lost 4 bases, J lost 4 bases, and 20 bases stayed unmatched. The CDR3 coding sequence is TGTGCTCTTGGGGTTAATCCTAAATCGGGATACGCGGGTAACGATAAACTCATCTTT. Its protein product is CALGVNPKSGYAGNDKLIF.

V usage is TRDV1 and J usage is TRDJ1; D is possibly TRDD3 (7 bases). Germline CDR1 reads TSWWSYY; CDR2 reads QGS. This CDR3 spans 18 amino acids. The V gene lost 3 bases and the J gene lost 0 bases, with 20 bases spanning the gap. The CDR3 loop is CALGDPFLTGIDTDKLIF. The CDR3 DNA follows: TGTGCTCTTGGGGACCCATTCCTAACGGGGATAGACACCGATAAACTCATCTTT.

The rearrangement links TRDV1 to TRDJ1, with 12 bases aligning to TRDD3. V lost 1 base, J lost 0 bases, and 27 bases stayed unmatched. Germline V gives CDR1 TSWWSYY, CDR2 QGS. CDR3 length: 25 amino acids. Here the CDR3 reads CALGEPSGIRNDWGIHTPDTDKLIF. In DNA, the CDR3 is TGTGCTCTTGGGGAACCGAGCGGGATACGGAACGACTGGGGGATACACACGCCTGACACCGATAAACTCATCTTT.

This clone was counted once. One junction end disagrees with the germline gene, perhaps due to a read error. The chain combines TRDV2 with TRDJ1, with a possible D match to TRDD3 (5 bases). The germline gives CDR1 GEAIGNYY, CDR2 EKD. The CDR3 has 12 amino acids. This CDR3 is CACDVHGVKPIF. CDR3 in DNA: TGTGCCTGTGACGTACATGGGGTTAAACCCATCTTT.